This entry lists 14 T cell receptor beta chains sequenced from one sample in a study of post-analysis software for immune sequencing data. The TCR beta cDNA libraries carried unique molecular identifiers. TCRdb re-called the PCR reads with MiXCR, one entry per CDR3 protein. This sample has under 200,000 distinct CDR3 sequences; 35% to 40% occur once, and the top ten carry around 30%. The sample was blood, taken after autologous hematopoietic stem cell transplantation. These receptors were collected from a girl between 10 and 17 years old with multiple sclerosis.

The J gene is TRBJ2-7, the V gene TRBV20-1; TRBD2 agrees at 11 bases. Germline V gene lookup returns CDR1 DFQATT and CDR2 SNEGSKA (reference sequence). The V segment lost 6 bases and the J segment 4 bases; nucleotides outside the gene matches: 11. The CDR3 runs to 15 residues. For the CDR3, the DNA is TGCAGTGCGCAACTACCGGGACTAGCGGCTTACGAGCAGTACTTC. Its protein is CSAQLPGLAAYEQYF.

This clonotype showed up many times. The chain has TRBV14 and TRBJ2-5; D remains unclear. There are 13 residues in the CDR3. V was trimmed by 0 bases and J by 5 bases, leaving 7 bases between them. CDR1 and CDR2 from the germline V gene are SGHDN and FVKESK. CDR3 in DNA: TGTGCCAGCAGCCAAGACAGTCGGGAGACCCAGTACTTC. This codes for CASSQDSRETQYF.

The chain employs TRBV20-1 and TRBJ1-2; no definite D call. The CDR3 runs 11 residues. The V and J ends lost 1 base and 10 bases respectively, with 10 bases between them. Germline CDR1 reads DFQATT; CDR2 reads SNEGSKA (reference sequence). The CDR3 DNA reads as TGCAGTGCTAGAGTGGAAGGAGTCTACACCTTC. Protein sequence: CSARVEGVYTF.

The sample holds many counts of this clonotype. The rearrangement uses TRBV7-2 and TRBJ2-5, with unresolved D. Trimming removed 4 bases from V and 4 bases from J, with 4 bases in between. CDR3 size: 11 residues. Germline-derived CDR1 and CDR2 are SGHTA and FQGNSA. The CDR3: CASSYRETQYF. The CDR3 nucleotides are TGTGCCAGCAGCTACCGAGAGACCCAGTACTTC.

A note on this clonotype: Its ends do not fully match the called genes, so a read error is possible. The gene calls are TRBV5-1 and TRBJ2-7, with 10 bases identical to TRBD1. CDR3 length: 14 residues. Germline values: CDR1 SGHRS, CDR2 YFSETQ. DNA of the CDR3: TGCGCCAGTAGCTGGACAGGGGGCTCCTACGAGCAGTACTTC. This gives the protein CASSWTGGSYEQYF.

This clonotype was recorded a few times. V gene TRBV9 combines with J gene TRBJ2-1, with 7 bases aligning to TRBD2. CDR3 size: 14 residues. Looked up from germline, CDR1 is SGDLS and CDR2 is YYNGEE. The ends lost 0 bases at V and 4 bases at J; junction bases unmatched: 1. CDR3 nucleotides: TGTGCCAGCAGCGTAGGGACTAGGTACAATGAGCAGTTCTTC. Residues: CASSVGTRYNEQFF.

CDR3 sequence: CASSHRNRDKYNEQFF. The CDR3 region has the DNA TGTGCCAGCTCCCACCGAAACCGGGACAAATACAATGAGCAGTTCTTC. The chain is built from TRBV18 and TRBJ2-1; the D gene is possibly TRBD1 (6 bases). This CDR3 spans 16 amino acids. V was pared by 6 bases and J by 4 bases, with 19 bases between. Per the germline V gene, CDR1 is KGHSH and CDR2 is LQKENI.

This clonotype was observed many times. The CDR3 DNA reads TGCGCCAGCAGCCAAGAAGACAGGGTCTATGGCTACACCTTC. Translating it yields CASSQEDRVYGYTF. The rearrangement joins TRBV4-1 to TRBJ1-2, with 7 positions matching TRBD1. Germline CDR1 reads MGHRA; CDR2 reads YSYEKL. Trimming cost V 0 bases and J 4 bases; bases outside gene matches: 2. The CDR3 consists of 14 residues.

The chain employs TRBV12-5 and TRBJ2-7, with 7 bases lining up with TRBD2. J was trimmed by 4 bases and V by 6 bases; bases with no gene match: 12. This CDR3 contains 15 residues. Germline CDR1 is LGHNT and CDR2 is FRNRAP. CDR3 residues: CASGTSSGEGYEQYF. The DNA of the CDR3 is TGTGCTAGTGGAACTTCCAGCGGGGAGGGATACGAGCAGTACTTC.

This clonotype was seen repeatedly, ten times or more. CDR3 protein: CASSLAWGSNQPQHF. CDR3 coding DNA: TGTGCCAGCAGCTTAGCGTGGGGGAGCAATCAGCCCCAGCATTTT. This chain uses TRBV7-6 with TRBJ1-5, with D perhaps matching TRBD1 (5 bases). The germline V gene encodes CDR1 SGHVS and CDR2 FNYEAQ. CDR3 size: 15 residues. V shed 0 bases and J shed 1 base, with 7 bases lying between them.

This chain connects TRBV28 to TRBJ2-3; D is possibly TRBD2 (7 bases). V dropped 6 bases and J dropped 2 bases, with 15 bases sitting between them. Germline loops: CDR1 MDHEN, CDR2 SYDVKM. There are 15 residues in the CDR3. The CDR3 DNA sequence: TGTGCCAGCAGCCCTGGGGGGGCTTTCACAGATACGCAGTATTTT. Translation gives CASSPGGAFTDTQYF.

This chain joins TRBV5-1 and TRBJ1-4; D not resolved. V gave up 4 bases and J gave up 3 bases, with 16 bases separating them. Germline V gene lookup returns CDR1 SGHRS and CDR2 YFSETQ. The length of the CDR3 is 16 residues. This CDR3 reads CASSPGGRSPNEKLFF. The DNA for the CDR3 is TGCGCCAGCAGCCCGGGAGGGAGGAGCCCTAATGAAAAACTGTTTTTT. Filled out from reference TRBV5-1 and TRBJ1-4, the complete variable domain reads KAGVTQTPRYLIKTRGQQVTLSCSPISGHRSVSWYQQTPGQGLQFLFEYFSETQRNKGNFPGRFSGRQFSNSRSEMNVSTLELGDSALYLCASSPGGRSPNEKLFFGSGTQLSVL.

The chain has TRBV12-3 or TRBV12-4 and TRBJ1-2; D uncertain. The germline V and J ends were trimmed by 9 bases and 4 bases, with 18 bases remaining between them. The CDR3 length is 14 residues. CDR3: CASTPRVGFYGYTF. The CDR3 nucleotides are TGTGCCAGTACTCCGAGGGTCGGGTTCTATGGCTACACCTTC.

Only a few counts were recorded for this clonotype. V and J are TRBV12-3 or TRBV12-4 and TRBJ1-2; D gene uncertain. Trimming shortened V by 3 bases and J by 6 bases, and 11 bases separated the two germline ends. The CDR3 spans 13 residues. In DNA form, the CDR3 reads TGTGCCAGCAGTTTGAGTATAGGCGATGGCTACACCTTC. This translates into CASSLSIGDGYTF.